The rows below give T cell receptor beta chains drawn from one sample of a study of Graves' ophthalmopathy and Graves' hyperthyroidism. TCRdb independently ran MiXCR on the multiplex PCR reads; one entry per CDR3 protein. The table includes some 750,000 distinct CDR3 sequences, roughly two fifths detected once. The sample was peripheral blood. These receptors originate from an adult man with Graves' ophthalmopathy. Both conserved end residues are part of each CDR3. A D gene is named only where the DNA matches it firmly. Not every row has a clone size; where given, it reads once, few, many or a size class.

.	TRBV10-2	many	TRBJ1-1	CASSDRTEAFF
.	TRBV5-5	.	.	CAGSPRTDRGETQYF
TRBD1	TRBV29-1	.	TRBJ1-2	CSVGGTGTGYGYTF
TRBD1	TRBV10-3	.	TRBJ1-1	CASSYGRQGVNAEAFF
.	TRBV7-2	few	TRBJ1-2	CASSLEARPNYGYTF
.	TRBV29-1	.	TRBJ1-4	CSVQGGGEKLFF
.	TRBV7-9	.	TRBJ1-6	CASSTRPPGSPLHF
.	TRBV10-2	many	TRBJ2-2	CASTSPRSGELFF
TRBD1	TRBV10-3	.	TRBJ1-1	CATLRTGSEAFF
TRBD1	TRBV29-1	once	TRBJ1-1	CSGQPGQGAFF
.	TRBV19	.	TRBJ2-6	CASSPEGANVLTF
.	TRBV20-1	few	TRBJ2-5	CSARDRSYRETQYF
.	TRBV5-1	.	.	CASSQQASYEQYF
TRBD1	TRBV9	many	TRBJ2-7	CASSGQGASLQYF
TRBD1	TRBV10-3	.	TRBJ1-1	CAITGTDTEAFF
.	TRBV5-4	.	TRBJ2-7	CASSLGTGGGQTYEQYF
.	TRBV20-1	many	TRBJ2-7	CSARTRLGSHEQYF
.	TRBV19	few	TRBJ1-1	CASSIGPGRKNTEAFF
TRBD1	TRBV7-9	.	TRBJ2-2	CASSPTGTGAGELFF
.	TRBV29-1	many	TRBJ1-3	CSVADSHSGNTIYF
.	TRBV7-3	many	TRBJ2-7	CASSPTGSSVPYEQYF
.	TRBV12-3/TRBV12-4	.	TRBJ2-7	CASSLAGGLGIEQYF
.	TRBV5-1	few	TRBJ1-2	CASSLALEGLGYTF
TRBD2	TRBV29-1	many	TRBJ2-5	CSSGGASETQYF
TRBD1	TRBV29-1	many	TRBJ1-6	CSYRDRVDSPLHF
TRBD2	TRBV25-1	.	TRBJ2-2	CASSPLAGVQSTGELFF
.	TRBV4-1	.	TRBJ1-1	CASSQVSGREAFF
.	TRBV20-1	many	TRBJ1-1	CSEVENTEAFF
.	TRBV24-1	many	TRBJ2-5	CATSDPTDGQETQYF